These 26 T cell receptor beta chains were all obtained from the same sample, sequenced in a study of control samples from healthy donors and cancer patients. Produced via immunoSEQ multiplex PCR; TCRdb's table is partial and in-frame only. The sample carries just over 150,000 clones, approximately 93% recorded once. The sample consisted of blood. All receptors come from a man aged 50 or older in good health.

The chain recombines TRBV5-4 with TRBJ1-3; maybe TRBD1 (6 bases). V lost 3 bases, J lost 0 bases, and 13 bases lay in between. Per germline, CDR1 SGHNT and CDR2 YYREEE (reference sequence). CDR3 length equals 16 residues. CDR3 protein: CASSSYRESSGNTIYF. The CDR3 region has the DNA TGTGCCAGCAGCTCTTACAGGGAGAGCTCTGGAAACACCATATATTTT. The full variable domain, completed using reference TRBV5-4 and TRBJ1-3, is ETGVTQSPTHLIKTRGQQVTLRCSSQSGHNTVSWYQQALGQGPQFIFQYYREEENGRGNFPPRFSGLQFPNYSSELNVNALELDDSALYLCASSSYRESSGNTIYFGEGSWLTVV.

The chain employs TRBV5-1 and TRBJ1-1; possibly TRBD1 for D (5 bases). The CDR3 is 16 residues long. Germline CDR1 SGHRS, CDR2 YFSETQ. Trimming removed 0 bases from V and 0 bases from J, with 12 bases in between. CDR3 nucleotide sequence: TGCGCCAGCAGCTTGGTTCAGGGAGGGATGAACACTGAAGCTTTCTTT. Protein sequence: CASSLVQGGMNTEAFF. Combining the CDR3 with reference TRBV5-1 and TRBJ1-1 gives the whole variable domain KAGVTQTPRYLIKTRGQQVTLSCSPISGHRSVSWYQQTPGQGLQFLFEYFSETQRNKGNFPGRFSGRQFSNSRSEMNVSTLELGDSALYLCASSLVQGGMNTEAFFGQGTRLTVV.

The CDR3 loop reads CASSPPALAGNTIYF. The DNA for the CDR3 is TGTGCCAGCTCACCACCCGCTTTGGCTGGAAACACCATATATTTT. This rearrangement joins TRBV18 to TRBJ1-3; unclear D gene. The CDR3 has 15 residues. V lost 0 bases to trimming and J lost 2 bases, with 8 bases between them. Germline V gene data show CDR1 as KGHSH and CDR2 as LQKENI.

V and J are TRBV4-1 and TRBJ2-1; 10 bases map to TRBD1. The ends lost 0 bases at V and 9 bases at J; junction bases unmatched: 11. The CDR3 length is 17 residues. Germline V gene data show CDR1 as MGHRA and CDR2 as YSYEKL. DNA of the CDR3: TGCGCCAGCAGCCAAGATAACTTGGGACAGGGGTATCGTGAGCAGTTCTTC. Translating gives CASSQDNLGQGYREQFF.

J is TRBJ2-3 and V is TRBV5-1; the D call may be TRBD1 or TRBD2 (5 bases each). V was shortened by 3 bases and J by 5 bases, with 10 bases between the two germline ends. The CDR3 loop spans 13 amino acids. Looked up from germline, CDR1 is SGHRS and CDR2 is YFSETQ. The CDR3 DNA reads as TGCGCCAGCAGCTGGGGGAAAGGAGATACGCAGTATTTT. Its protein is CASSWGKGDTQYF.

This sequence joins TRBV4-1 and TRBJ2-7; 10 bases align to TRBD2. The germline V gene encodes CDR1 MGHRA and CDR2 YSYEKL. With 1 base clipped from V and 4 bases from J, the junction kept 7 bases outside the gene matches. The CDR3 extends over 16 amino acids. The CDR3 nucleotides are TGCGCCAGCAGCCAAGGCTCTAGCGGGAGCTCGTACGAGCAGTACTTC. It codes for CASSQGSSGSSYEQYF.

The chain joins TRBV18 to TRBJ2-6; no clear D. CDR3 length: 17 amino acids. Germline V gives CDR1 KGHSH, CDR2 LQKENI. The germline V and J ends were trimmed by 2 bases and 0 bases, with 11 bases remaining between them. This chain's CDR3 is CASSPVQSSSGANVLTF. In DNA form, the CDR3 reads TGTGCCAGCTCACCAGTGCAGAGTTCCTCTGGGGCCAACGTCCTGACTTTC.

The chain links TRBV25-1 to TRBJ1-2; perhaps TRBD1 as D (6 bases). Germline lookup yields CDR1 MGHDK and CDR2 SYGVNS. The germline V and J ends were trimmed by 8 bases and 0 bases, with 13 bases remaining between them. The CDR3 is 14 residues long. The CDR3 DNA sequence: TGTGCCAGCCGACTCGGGGGCTCTAACTATGGCTACACCTTC. Translated: CASRLGGSNYGYTF.

V and J are TRBV7-2 and TRBJ2-3, with TRBD1 as a possible D gene (6 bases). The V gene's germline CDR1 is SGHTA and CDR2 FQGNSA. V was cut by 4 bases and J by 1 base, with 9 bases left in between. This CDR3 is 14 amino acids long. CDR3 sequence: CASSSRQGTDTQYF. CDR3 nucleotide sequence: TGTGCCAGCAGCTCACGACAGGGCACAGATACGCAGTATTTT.

The sample holds a few counts of this clone. The chain uses TRBV24-1 and TRBJ2-1; weak D call: TRBD2 (6 bases). This CDR3 is 13 amino acids long. Trimming shortened V by 8 bases and J by 2 bases, and 9 bases separated the two germline ends. Germline CDR1 is KGHDR and CDR2 is SFDVKD. The CDR3 protein is CATMGGTYNEQFF. CDR3 DNA: TGTGCCACCATGGGGGGTACCTACAATGAGCAGTTCTTC.

The chain uses TRBV13 and TRBJ2-1, with D possibly TRBD2 on 5 matching bases. The germline V and J ends were trimmed by 6 bases and 7 bases, with 13 bases remaining between them. The CDR3 has 13 residues. CDR1 and CDR2 from the germline V gene are PRHDT and FYEKMQ (reference sequence). The CDR3 DNA reads TGTGCCAGCAGGGTGGGGAGACGGAATGAGCAGTTCTTC. Its translation is CASRVGRRNEQFF.

The rearrangement links TRBV7-3 to TRBJ2-1; D call uncertain. Trimming shortened V by 6 bases and J by 5 bases, and 17 bases separated the two germline ends. In germline, CDR1 is SGHTA, CDR2 FQGTGA. The CDR3 extends over 15 amino acids. The CDR3 spells CASRVTGPPNNEQFF. The CDR3 DNA reads as TGTGCCAGCAGGGTGACTGGCCCCCCCAACAATGAGCAGTTCTTC.

The rearrangement joins TRBV10-3 to TRBJ2-1, with 10 bases matching TRBD2. Germline V CDR1 and CDR2: ENHRY, SYGVKD. V shed 4 bases and J 2 bases; nucleotides not matched to a gene: 5. This CDR3 comprises 16 residues. Here the CDR3 reads CAISGGSGRAYNEQFF. The CDR3 DNA follows: TGTGCCATCAGTGGGGGGAGCGGGAGGGCCTACAATGAGCAGTTCTTC.

This clone was seen more than once but under ten times. The J gene is TRBJ2-2, the V gene TRBV3-1 (or the pseudogene TRBV3-2); 13 positions match TRBD2. This CDR3 spans 16 amino acids. Germline V gene data show CDR1 as LGHDT and CDR2 as YNNKEL (reference sequence). Unmatched junction bases numbered 4, after V lost 4 bases and J lost 5 bases. The CDR3 here is CASSPGLAGATGELFF. CDR3 DNA: TGTGCCAGCAGCCCCGGACTAGCGGGAGCGACCGGGGAGCTGTTTTTT.

This chain joins TRBV6-5 and TRBJ2-3; D is uncertain. This CDR3 contains 15 residues. V was shortened by 2 bases and J by 1 base, with 10 bases between the two germline ends. The V gene's germline CDR1 is MNHEY and CDR2 SVGAGI. The CDR3 here is CASSYDPLGTDTQYF. For the CDR3, the DNA is TGTGCCAGCAGTTACGATCCTTTAGGCACAGATACGCAGTATTTT.

The CDR3 sequence is CASSQNYEQYF. The DNA for the CDR3 is TGCGCCAGCAGCCAGAACTACGAGCAGTACTTC. The chain is built from TRBV5-1 and TRBJ2-7, with D unclear. Germline values: CDR1 SGHRS, CDR2 YFSETQ. The V end lost 4 bases, the J end lost 3 bases, and 5 bases lay between the germline ends. The CDR3 sequence is 11 residues long.

The CDR3 DNA is TGTGCCAGCAGCCCAGGACTAGCGGGAGTTGAGCAGTTCTTC. Translated, it gives CASSPGLAGVEQFF. The chain links TRBV11-2 to TRBJ2-1; 13 positions agree with TRBD2. Germline V gene data show CDR1 as SGHAT and CDR2 as FQNNGV. The V and J ends lost 5 bases and 9 bases, in that order; junction bases with no gene match: 4. CDR3 length equals 14 residues.

This clone was detected only once. The gene calls are TRBV2 and TRBJ1-2; D is unresolved. From germline, CDR1 is SNHLY and CDR2 FYNNEI. The germline V and J ends were trimmed by 2 bases and 0 bases, with 10 bases remaining between them. The CDR3 is 15 amino acids. The CDR3 spells CASSERPDANYGYTF. CDR3 coding DNA: TGTGCCAGCAGTGAAAGGCCGGATGCTAACTATGGCTACACCTTC.

The count of this clone is one. The genes are TRBV11-2 and TRBJ1-1, with 9 bases aligning to TRBD1. Germline CDR1 is SGHAT and CDR2 is FQNNGV. V dropped 5 bases and J dropped 4; count of bases not matched to a gene: 14. The CDR3 covers 17 residues. CDR3 nucleotides: TGTGCCAGCAGCGCAATCCCGGGACAGGGAGTTAGCACTGAAGCTTTCTTT. Its protein is CASSAIPGQGVSTEAFF. Combining the CDR3 with reference TRBV11-2 and TRBJ1-1 gives the whole variable domain EAGVAQSPRYKIIEKRQSVAFWCNPISGHATLYWYQQILGQGPKLLIQFQNNGVVDDSQLPKDRFSAERLKGVDSTLKIQPAKLEDSAVYLCASSAIPGQGVSTEAFFGQGTRLTVV.

This chain links TRBV4-2 with TRBJ1-5; D might be TRBD1 (5 bases). Germline CDR1 reads LGHNA; CDR2 reads YNFKEQ. CDR3 length: 15 amino acids. V shed 0 bases and J shed 4 bases, with 10 bases lying between them. CDR3 sequence (DNA): TGTGCCAGCAGCCAAGATGGGGCAGGGAATCAGCCCCAGCATTTT. Translation: CASSQDGAGNQPQHF.

J is TRBJ1-1 and V is TRBV19; the match to TRBD1 covers 10 bases. Germline values: CDR1 LNHDA, CDR2 SQIVND (reference sequence). The CDR3 sequence is 14 residues long. J lost 7 bases, V lost 7 bases, and 9 bases had no gene match. The CDR3 coding sequence is TGTGCCAGTAATCAACTCCGGGACAGGGGTGAAGCTTTCTTT. It translates to CASNQLRDRGEAFF.

The V call is TRBV28, the J call TRBJ1-1; 8 nucleotides align to TRBD1. Germline V CDR1 and CDR2: MDHEN, SYDVKM. The ends lost 2 bases at V and 2 bases at J; junction bases unmatched: 4. The CDR3 length is 15 residues. CDR3 amino acids: CASSLPQGVNTEAFF. CDR3 in DNA: TGTGCCAGCAGTTTACCACAGGGGGTCAACACTGAAGCTTTCTTT.

J is TRBJ2-5 and V is TRBV27, with D tentatively TRBD2 (6 bases). This CDR3 region has 15 residues. V lost 3 bases and J lost 2, with 13 bases in between. Germline loops: CDR1 MNHEY, CDR2 SMNVEV (reference sequence). CDR3 sequence: CASSLGRGAQETQYF. The CDR3 DNA reads as TGTGCCAGCAGTTTGGGACGCGGGGCACAAGAGACCCAGTACTTC.

The rearrangement links TRBV27 to TRBJ1-1; 7 nucleotides line up with TRBD1. Trimming at V came to 4 bases and at J to 0 bases, leaving 8 bases not matched to a gene. The CDR3 has 16 amino acids. Germline values: CDR1 MNHEY, CDR2 SMNVEV (reference sequence). The DNA of the CDR3 is TGTGCCAGCAGTTCAAGAGAGACAGGGTTGAACACTGAAGCTTTCTTT. This codes for CASSSRETGLNTEAFF.

The rearrangement links TRBV29-1 to TRBJ2-6; TRBD1 aligns across 11 bases. This CDR3 has 16 residues. V lost 5 bases to trimming and J lost 2 bases; unmatched junction nucleotides: 5. The germline V gene has CDR1 SQVTM and CDR2 ANQGSEA. The CDR3 loop reads CSVQDRGRPGANVLTF. CDR3 nucleotides: TGCAGCGTTCAGGACAGGGGGCGGCCTGGGGCCAACGTCCTGACTTTC.

The chain recombines TRBV24-1 with TRBJ2-5, with D possibly matching TRBD2 (5 bases). The CDR3 is made up of 15 amino acids. V lost 3 bases to trimming and J lost 4 bases, with 14 bases between them. Germline values: CDR1 KGHDR, CDR2 SFDVKD. Here the CDR3 reads CATSDPRGPGETQYF. In DNA, the CDR3 is TGTGCCACCAGTGATCCTCGAGGGCCGGGAGAGACCCAGTACTTC.